One and the same sample provided the 10 T cell receptor beta chains below, sequenced in a study of T cells in Graves' hyperthyroidism and ophthalmopathy. What was amplified from RNA transcripts were TCR beta CDR3 regions. The HTBI primer set served for first-round RT-PCR of the TCR CDR3. TCRdb fed the multiplex PCR reads into MiXCR, producing one record per CDR3 protein. The table shows 700,000 to 850,000 distinct CDR3 sequences, with 35% occurring only once. The sequenced sample was blood. These receptors were taken from a woman aged 40 to 55 with Graves' hyperthyroidism.

This clonotype occurred once. The gene calls are TRBV18 and TRBJ2-7; possibly TRBD1 for D (6 bases). V gave up 3 bases and J gave up 3 bases, with 9 bases separating them. The germline CDR1 and CDR2 sequences are KGHSH and LQKENI. This CDR3 has 13 amino acids. CDR3 DNA: TGTGCCAGCTCACCTCGGGACAACTACGAGCAGTACTTC. Protein product: CASSPRDNYEQYF.

The chain joins TRBV20-1 to TRBJ2-1; 14 positions agree with TRBD2. The CDR3 is made up of 18 amino acids. After removal of 7 bases from V and 1 base from J, the junction contained 12 bases not matched to a gene. Germline V gene sequence: CDR1 DFQATT, CDR2 SNEGSKA (reference sequence). Here the CDR3 DNA reads TGCAGTGTAGGTCCGAGACTAGCGGGGGGGCCATCCTACAATGAGCAGTTCTTC. It encodes CSVGPRLAGGPSYNEQFF.

V is TRBV12-3 or TRBV12-4 and J is TRBJ2-7; 7 nucleotides line up with TRBD1. Trimming removed 3 bases from V and 0 bases from J; junction bases left unmatched: 5. The CDR3 loop spans 15 amino acids. CDR3 sequence reads: CASSFMGQYSYEQYF. CDR3 DNA: TGTGCCAGCAGTTTCATGGGACAGTACTCCTACGAGCAGTACTTC.

The chain uses TRBV6-1 and TRBJ1-5; TRBD1 aligns across 9 bases. Germline loops: CDR1 MNHNS, CDR2 SASEGT. The CDR3 loop spans 14 amino acids. With 8 bases clipped from V and 6 bases from J, the junction kept 8 bases outside the gene matches. The DNA for the CDR3 is TGTGCCAGCCTCGGGACAGGGTTATTTCAGCCCCAGCATTTT. Translating gives CASLGTGLFQPQHF.

This clonotype showed up many times. The CDR3 DNA follows: TGCGCCAGCTGCGAGGTGGGGGAAGAGACCCAGTACTTC. The encoded protein is CASCEVGEETQYF. The V call is TRBV10-2, the J call TRBJ2-5; possibly TRBD1 or TRBD2 for D (5 bases each). Trimming pared 8 bases from V and 3 bases from J, leaving 13 bases between. The CDR3 has 13 residues. CDR1 and CDR2 (germline): WSHSY, SAAADI.

This sequence joins TRBV10-2 and TRBJ2-7, with 14 bases matching TRBD2. Germline V gene lookup returns CDR1 WSHSY and CDR2 SAAADI. This CDR3 is built from 17 residues. With 9 bases clipped from V and 4 bases from J, the junction kept 14 bases outside the gene matches. CDR3 residues: CASRGSGLAGEIYEQYF. In DNA, the CDR3 is TGCGCCAGTCGGGGATCGGGACTAGCGGGAGAAATTTACGAGCAGTACTTC.

This clonotype came up many times. CDR3 DNA sequence: TGTGCCACCAGCTCAGGGGACTCTGGAAACACCATATATTTT. The encoded protein is CATSSGDSGNTIYF. The V and J genes are TRBV15 and TRBJ1-3; D may be TRBD1 (6 bases). The CDR3 has 14 amino acids. V was shortened by 5 bases and J by 0 bases, with 8 bases between the two germline ends. CDR1 is LNHNV, CDR2 YYDKDF, per germline (reference sequence).

This clonotype was picked up many times. The chain joins TRBV2 to TRBJ2-2, with D possibly being TRBD1 or TRBD2 (5 bases each). Germline CDR1 SNHLY, CDR2 FYNNEI. This CDR3 has 14 amino acids. V was trimmed by 11 bases and J by 0 bases, leaving 13 bases between them. The CDR3 bases are TGTGCCGCCAGGGACGACGCGAACACCGGGGAGCTGTTTTTT. Encoded protein: CAARDDANTGELFF.

This clonotype was observed many times. This chain joins TRBV7-9 and TRBJ1-2; 10 positions agree with TRBD1. The CDR3 covers 15 residues. Germline CDR1 SEHNR, CDR2 FQNEAQ (reference sequence). The V and J ends lost 3 bases and 3 bases, in that order; junction bases with no gene match: 4. CDR3 loop: CASSLDRGRDYGYTF. The CDR3 coding sequence is TGTGCCAGCAGCTTGGACAGGGGGAGGGACTATGGCTACACCTTC.

V usage is TRBV5-5 and J usage is TRBJ1-5, with 8 bases matching TRBD1. Germline trimming cut 4 bases from V and 7 bases from J; bases unmatched to any gene: 10. This CDR3 region has 15 residues. CDR1 is SGHKS and CDR2 is YYEKEE in the germline V gene (reference sequence). The CDR3 loop is CASSGRTGTGQPQHF. The CDR3 region has the DNA TGTGCCAGCAGCGGCCGGACAGGGACGGGGCAGCCCCAGCATTTT.